This passage covers 6 T cell receptor beta chains from one sample sequenced in a study of blood T cell repertoires in COVID-19. Data came from immunoSEQ multiplex PCR; TCRdb stores just in-frame clones and leaves some out. The sample records 160,000 or so clones, under 90% being singletons. The source material was PBMCs or T cells enriched from blood (not recorded which). These receptors were collected from a woman between 45 and 65 years old who had recovered from COVID-19.

CDR3 DNA: TGTGCCAGCAGCTTAGTAAGCGGGGGCTCCTACAATGAGCAGTTCTTC. Encoded protein: CASSLVSGGSYNEQFF. V gene TRBV7-2 combines with J gene TRBJ2-1; 8 nucleotides match TRBD2. Germline V lookup: CDR1 SGHTA, CDR2 FQGNSA. This CDR3 is 16 amino acids long. V lost 1 base, J lost 0 bases, and 2 bases stayed unmatched.

The chain uses TRBV28 and TRBJ1-3; D is undetermined. Germline V gene sequence: CDR1 MDHEN, CDR2 SYDVKM. This CDR3 is built from 13 residues. Trimming took off 8 bases at V and 0 bases at J, with 8 bases between the two ends. CDR3 sequence reads: CASLLSSGNTIYF. The DNA for the CDR3 is TGTGCCAGCCTTCTAAGCTCTGGAAACACCATATATTTT.

This clone has a single count. The genes are TRBV27 and TRBJ1-1, with D maybe TRBD1 (6 bases). The CDR3 totals 14 residues. The germline gives CDR1 MNHEY, CDR2 SMNVEV (reference sequence). The V end lost 4 bases, the J end lost 8 bases, and 17 bases lay between the germline ends. The DNA for the CDR3 is TGTGCCAGCAGTTCCTTCGGACAGAAGGCGGAAGCTTTCTTT. Amino acid sequence: CASSSFGQKAEAFF.

The chain has TRBV7-2 and TRBJ2-3; perhaps TRBD2 as D (6 bases). Germline V gene sequence: CDR1 SGHTA, CDR2 FQGNSA. CDR3 length: 14 residues. Trimming left V 1 base short and J 7 bases short, with 12 bases between. The CDR3 nucleotides read TGTGCCAGCAGCTTAGGGGGGGTGATCTATACGCAGTATTTT. Translated: CASSLGGVIYTQYF.

The chain joins TRBV29-1 to TRBJ2-4, with TRBD1 matching over 10 bases. The V gene's germline CDR1 is SQVTM and CDR2 ANQGSEA. The CDR3 covers 13 residues. The V gene end was trimmed by 7 bases and the J gene end by 8 bases; junction bases not matched to a gene: 8. The CDR3 bases are TGCAGCGCAAGACAGGGGGCGAGGGACATTCAGTACTTC. It codes for CSARQGARDIQYF. Supplemented by reference TRBV29-1 and TRBJ2-4, the full variable domain reads SAVISQKPSRDICQRGTSLTIQCQVDSQVTMMFWYRQQPGQSLTLIATANQGSEATYESGFVIDKFPISRPNLTFSTLTVSNMSPEDSSIYLCSARQGARDIQYFGAGTRLSVL.

The chain joins TRBV12-3 or TRBV12-4 to TRBJ2-2; D is possibly TRBD1 (5 bases). The germline V and J ends were trimmed by 4 bases and 7 bases, with 10 bases remaining between them. This CDR3 is built from 13 residues. The CDR3 nucleotides are TGTGCCAGCAGTTGGTTAGGGGACGGGGAGCTGTTTTTT. This translates into CASSWLGDGELFF.